This T cell receptor (beta chain) originates from a study of regulatory T cells in long-lasting Graves disease. At least ten counts were recorded for this clonotype. Its target is unknown. Described time point: newly diagnosed GD, antithyroid drugs for less than 3 months. PBMC RNA served as the TCR library source. General observations from the study: Lower TCR diversity was seen in persistent Graves' patients than in newly diagnosed ones.

Researchers made TCR beta libraries by using iRepertoire HTBI primers and running Arm-PCR on CDR3 regions. TCRdb redid the calling of the multiplex PCR reads with MiXCR, one entry per CDR3 protein. Of 360,000 or so distinct CDR3 sequences in the sample, roughly 17% were seen once. This sample was also put to use in a study of T cells in Graves' hyperthyroidism and ophthalmopathy. That source notes: Blood shared most expanded thyroid clonotypes above 0.001. Ophthalmopathy onset followed model prediction by a median approximately 5.9 months.

The clonotype originates from a woman under 30 with Graves disease. Specimen: peripheral blood mononuclear cells (PBMCs), collected at new diagnosis, from a patient treated with antithyroid drugs.

CDR3 nucleotide sequence: TGTGCCAGCTCACCACCTCTCGGGAGCTGGGACACCGGGGAGCTGTTTTTT. Translating it yields CASSPPLGSWDTGELFF. The V call is TRBV18, the J call TRBJ2-2, with D maybe TRBD2 (6 bases). The V gene lost 0 bases and the J gene lost 3 bases, with 14 bases spanning the gap. Per the germline V gene, CDR1 is KGHSH and CDR2 is LQKENI. There are 17 residues in the CDR3.